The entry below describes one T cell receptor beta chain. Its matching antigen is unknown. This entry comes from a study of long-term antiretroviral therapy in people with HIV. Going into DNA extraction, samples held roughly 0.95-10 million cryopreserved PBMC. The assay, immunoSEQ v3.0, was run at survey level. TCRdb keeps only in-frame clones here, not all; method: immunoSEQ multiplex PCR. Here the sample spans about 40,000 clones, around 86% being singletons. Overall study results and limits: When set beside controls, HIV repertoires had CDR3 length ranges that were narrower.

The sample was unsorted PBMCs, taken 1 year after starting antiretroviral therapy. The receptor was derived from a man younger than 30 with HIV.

The CDR3 DNA is TGTGCCAGCAGCGTCAAACAGGGAAGGGGCTTGGATGAGCAGTTCTTC. This sequence encodes CASSVKQGRGLDEQFF. The chain recombines TRBV9 with TRBJ2-1; tentative D call: TRBD1 (6 bases). The CDR3 loop spans 16 amino acids. The germline gives CDR1 SGDLS, CDR2 YYNGEE. Trimming cost V 2 bases and J 8 bases, with 20 bases left between them.